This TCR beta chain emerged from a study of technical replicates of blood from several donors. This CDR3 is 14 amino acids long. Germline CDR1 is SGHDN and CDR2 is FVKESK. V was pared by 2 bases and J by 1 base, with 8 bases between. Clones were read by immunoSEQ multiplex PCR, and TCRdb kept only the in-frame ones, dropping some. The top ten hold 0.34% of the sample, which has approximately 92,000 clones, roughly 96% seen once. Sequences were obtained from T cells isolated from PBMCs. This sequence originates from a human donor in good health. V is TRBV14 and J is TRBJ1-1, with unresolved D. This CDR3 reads CASSQTTTNTEAFF. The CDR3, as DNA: TGTGCCAGCAGCCAAACTACGACGAACACTGAAGCTTTCTTT. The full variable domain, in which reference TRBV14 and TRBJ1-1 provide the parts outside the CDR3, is EAGVTQFPSHSVIEKGQTVTLRCDPISGHDNLYWYRRVMGKEIKFLLHFVKESKQDESGMPNNRFLAERTGGTYSTLKVQPAELEDSGVYFCASSQTTTNTEAFFGQGTRLTVV.